These 23 T cell receptor beta chains came from one sample sequenced in a study of a mutant IDH1 vaccine in newly diagnosed glioma. The method was immunoSEQ multiplex PCR; TCRdb's version includes in-frame clones alone and lacks a portion of them. The table has around 35,000 clones, approximately 83% seen once. No antigen is known for these receptors. The time point: week 5, during vaccination. The content of each vaccine dose was 300 ug of mutant IDH1 20-mer peptide, and topical imiquimod accompanied it. The sample here was PBMCs, taken from a glioma patient whose treatment included an IDH1 peptide vaccine. The origin of the receptors is a man aged 30 to 39 with glioma.

The genes are TRBV5-1 and TRBJ2-7, with 9 bases lining up with TRBD1. CDR1 and CDR2 (germline): SGHRS, YFSETQ. The trim removed 2 bases at V and 12 bases at J, leaving 15 bases unmatched. This CDR3 has 15 amino acids. As DNA, the CDR3 is TGCGCCAGCAGCTTAGGGCCGGGACAGGGTCGGTCGCCGTACTTC. Amino acid sequence: CASSLGPGQGRSPYF.

The gene calls are TRBV7-2 and TRBJ2-7; 9 positions agree with TRBD1. After removal of 2 bases from V and 1 base from J, the junction contained 6 bases not matched to a gene. Germline V gene data show CDR1 as SGHTA and CDR2 as FQGNSA. There are 16 residues in the CDR3. The CDR3 loop is CASSLPTGGGSYEQYF. CDR3 DNA: TGTGCCAGCAGCTTACCCACAGGGGGCGGGTCCTACGAGCAGTACTTC.

The chain combines TRBV2 with TRBJ1-1, with 9 positions matching TRBD1. This CDR3 comprises 14 residues. Germline lookup yields CDR1 SNHLY and CDR2 FYNNEI. V lost 2 bases and J lost 4; bases outside the gene matches: 2. In nucleotides, the CDR3 is TGTGCCAGCAGTGAAACAGGGGGCTTCACTGAAGCTTTCTTT. Its protein is CASSETGGFTEAFF.

This clone was found once. V is TRBV6-5 and J is TRBJ2-2, with no clear D. V was shortened by 5 bases and J by 5 bases, with 9 bases between the two germline ends. The length of the CDR3 is 13 residues. CDR1 and CDR2 from the germline V gene are MNHEY and SVGAGI. CDR3 DNA sequence: TGTGCCAGCAGTACCCTAGATACCGGGGAGCTGTTTTTT. It codes for CASSTLDTGELFF.

The chain carries TRBV5-6 and TRBJ1-3, with a tentative D call TRBD1 (5 bases). This CDR3 region has 14 residues. CDR1 is SGHDT and CDR2 is YYEEEE in the germline V gene. V lost 1 base and J 1 base, leaving 6 bases between the germline ends. The CDR3 DNA reads as TGTGCCAGCAGCTTGTGGGGGTCTGGAAACACCATATATTTT. Translation gives CASSLWGSGNTIYF.

The chain employs TRBV2 and TRBJ2-3, with 10 bases matching TRBD2. The junction had 4 bases not matched to a gene; V was cut back by 8 bases and J by 2 bases. Germline CDR1 SNHLY, CDR2 FYNNEI. The length of the CDR3 is 14 residues. The DNA of the CDR3 is TGTGCCAGCGGAGCGGGGGGGATCACAGATACGCAGTATTTT. Translated: CASGAGGITDTQYF. The whole variable domain, filled in from reference TRBV2 and TRBJ2-3, reads EPEVTQTPSHQVTQMGQEVILRCVPISNHLYFYWYRQILGQKVEFLVSFYNNEISEKSEIFDDQFSVERPDGSNFTLKIRSTKLEDSAMYFCASGAGGITDTQYFGPGTRLTVL.

V gene TRBV6-6 combines with J gene TRBJ1-5; D perhaps matches TRBD1 (5 bases). The CDR3 runs to 14 residues. The germline gives CDR1 MNHNY, CDR2 SVGAGI (reference sequence). Trimming cost V 8 bases and J 2 bases, with 13 bases left between them. The chain's CDR3 is CASGGGDGNQPQHF. CDR3 nucleotide sequence: TGTGCCAGCGGCGGGGGGGACGGCAATCAGCCCCAGCATTTT.

The rearrangement uses TRBV5-1 and TRBJ1-6; 7 positions agree with TRBD1. V trimming: 1 base; J trimming: 9 bases; junction bases outside the gene matches: 7. The CDR3 totals 15 residues. Per the germline V gene, CDR1 is SGHRS and CDR2 is YFSETQ. The CDR3 coding sequence is TGCGCCAGCAGCTTGCAGGGGGGTGACGGTTCACCCCTCCACTTT. It codes for CASSLQGGDGSPLHF.

The genes are TRBV5-1 and TRBJ1-2; no firm D call. The CDR3 totals 15 residues. Trimming left V 0 bases short and J 0 bases short, with 9 bases between. Germline V gene sequence: CDR1 SGHRS, CDR2 YFSETQ. The CDR3 sequence: CASSLGGVANYGYTF. In nucleotides, the CDR3 is TGCGCCAGCAGCTTGGGCGGGGTAGCTAACTATGGCTACACCTTC. The whole variable domain, filled in from reference TRBV5-1 and TRBJ1-2, reads KAGVTQTPRYLIKTRGQQVTLSCSPISGHRSVSWYQQTPGQGLQFLFEYFSETQRNKGNFPGRFSGRQFSNSRSEMNVSTLELGDSALYLCASSLGGVANYGYTFGSGTRLTVV.

The rearrangement links TRBV2 to TRBJ1-1; D is possibly TRBD1 (5 bases). Germline CDR1 and CDR2: SNHLY and FYNNEI. The length of the CDR3 is 14 residues. Trimming cost V 6 bases and J 1 base, with 12 bases left between them. DNA of the CDR3: TGTGCCAGCAGCGGTTTCGGGGGGAACACTGAAGCTTTCTTT. This sequence encodes CASSGFGGNTEAFF.

The chain has TRBV9 and TRBJ2-2; 7 bases are shared with TRBD1. This CDR3 is 15 amino acids long. The germline V gene encodes CDR1 SGDLS and CDR2 YYNGEE. Trimming cost V 0 bases and J 7 bases; bases outside gene matches: 6. The DNA of the CDR3 is TGTGCCAGCAGCGTAGTGGCCCAGGGGGACGGGGAGCTGTTTTTT. Translated, it gives CASSVVAQGDGELFF. Variable domain in full (rest from reference TRBV9 and TRBJ2-2): DSGVTQTPKHLITATGQRVTLRCSPRSGDLSVYWYQQSLDQGLQFLIQYYNGEERAKGNILERFSAQQFPDLHSELNLSSLELGDSALYFCASSVVAQGDGELFFGEGSRLTVL.

V usage is TRBV27 and J usage is TRBJ2-7, with D tentatively TRBD1 or TRBD2 (5 bases each). The germline V and J ends were trimmed by 5 bases and 4 bases, with 21 bases remaining between them. Germline V gene lookup returns CDR1 MNHEY and CDR2 SMNVEV (reference sequence). This CDR3 region has 16 residues. CDR3 DNA sequence: TGTGCCAGCAGTCCCTATCCGGGGCGCGGAACATACGAGCAGTACTTC. It is translated as CASSPYPGRGTYEQYF.

J is TRBJ1-1 and V is TRBV21-1; the listed D gene, TRBD1, was not tested against the DNA. TRBV21-1 is a recognized pseudogene. The CDR3 consists of 10 residues. CDR3 amino acids: CASSGTAAFF. The CDR3 coding sequence is TGTGCCAGCAGCGGGACAGCGGCTTTCTTT.

The chain uses TRBV7-8 and TRBJ2-1, with 13 nucleotides matching TRBD2. This CDR3 contains 15 residues. The J segment lost 5 bases and the V segment lost 5 bases, leaving 3 bases of the junction unmatched. The V gene's germline CDR1 is SGHVS and CDR2 FQNEAQ. The CDR3 coding sequence is TGTGCCAGCAGCCAGGGACTAGCGGGAAACAATGAGCAGTTCTTC. It yields the protein CASSQGLAGNNEQFF.

The rearrangement uses TRBV7-2 and TRBJ1-4; perhaps TRBD1 as D (6 bases). V lost 5 bases and J lost 8, with 18 bases in between. This CDR3 has 15 amino acids. In germline, CDR1 is SGHTA, CDR2 FQGNSA. For the CDR3, the DNA is TGTGCCAGCAGCACCGACAGGCTCCGTGGGGAAAAACTGTTTTTT. Its protein product is CASSTDRLRGEKLFF.

The chain recombines TRBV10-2 with TRBJ2-7; D tentatively reads TRBD1 or TRBD2 (5 bases each). The CDR3 covers 14 residues. Trimming removed 6 bases at V and 9 bases at J, with 21 bases between. Per the germline V gene, CDR1 is WSHSY and CDR2 is SAAADI. CDR3 bases: TGCGCCAGCAGCGAAACCGGGACCGCCGCGGTGCAGTACTTC. This codes for CASSETGTAAVQYF.

This chain connects TRBV19 to TRBJ2-7; TRBD2 matches at 7 bases. V shed 0 bases, J shed 0 bases, and the junction held 5 bases outside the gene matches. Per germline, CDR1 LNHDA and CDR2 SQIVND (reference sequence). The CDR3 contains 16 residues. The CDR3 is CASSIEIGTISYEQYF. The CDR3 DNA sequence: TGTGCCAGTAGTATAGAGATCGGGACTATCTCCTACGAGCAGTACTTC.

The gene calls are TRBV27 and TRBJ2-7, with 11 positions matching TRBD2. With 2 bases clipped from V and 0 bases from J, the junction kept 9 bases outside the gene matches. The germline CDR1 and CDR2 sequences are MNHEY and SMNVEV (reference sequence). The CDR3 sequence is 18 residues long. The CDR3 reads CASSLSGGLAGGSYEQYF. DNA for the CDR3: TGTGCCAGCAGTTTAAGTGGTGGTCTAGCGGGGGGCTCCTACGAGCAGTACTTC.

The rearrangement links TRBV9 to TRBJ1-2, with TRBD1 matching over 8 bases. This CDR3 has 18 amino acids. Trimming removed 5 bases from V and 3 bases from J; junction bases left unmatched: 18. Germline V gene sequence: CDR1 SGDLS, CDR2 YYNGEE. The CDR3 coding sequence is TGTGCCAGCAGTCCCCTATCGTATGCCTCGACAGGGGACTATGGCTACACCTTC. Protein: CASSPLSYASTGDYGYTF. Full variable domain (rest looked up from reference TRBV9 and TRBJ1-2): DSGVTQTPKHLITATGQRVTLRCSPRSGDLSVYWYQQSLDQGLQFLIQYYNGEERAKGNILERFSAQQFPDLHSELNLSSLELGDSALYFCASSPLSYASTGDYGYTFGSGTRLTVV.

The CDR3 sequence: CASSRQGSTDTQYF. CDR3 nucleotide sequence: TGCGCCAGCAGCCGACAGGGGAGCACAGATACGCAGTATTTT. J is TRBJ2-3 and V is TRBV5-1; 8 positions match TRBD1. The CDR3 has 14 amino acids. The V gene end was trimmed by 4 bases and the J gene end by 0 bases; junction bases not matched to a gene: 1. The V gene's germline CDR1 is SGHRS and CDR2 YFSETQ.

The gene calls are TRBV29-1 and TRBJ2-5; D call uncertain. CDR3 length equals 12 residues. With 6 bases removed from V and 2 bases from J, the gap between germline ends came to 10 bases. Germline lookup yields CDR1 SQVTM and CDR2 ANQGSEA. CDR3 loop: CSVRDYQETQYF. CDR3 sequence (DNA): TGCAGCGTCAGAGATTATCAAGAGACCCAGTACTTC.

The V call is TRBV7-2, the J call TRBJ2-7; TRBD2 is a possible D gene (7 bases). Trimming pared 3 bases from V and 5 bases from J, leaving 17 bases between. Germline values: CDR1 SGHTA, CDR2 FQGNSA. The CDR3 is 15 amino acids. DNA of the CDR3: TGTGCCAGCAGCTTGTCGGGGGGCCTAACCCACGAGCAGTACTTC. Its translation: CASSLSGGLTHEQYF.

This chain joins TRBV5-5 and TRBJ1-5; D is unresolved. Germline-derived CDR1 and CDR2 are SGHKS and YYEKEE (reference sequence). The V end was cut by 0 bases, the J end by 6 bases, with 16 bases between. The CDR3 is 16 residues long. The CDR3 reads CASSLGMGREGQPQHF. In DNA form, the CDR3 reads TGTGCCAGCAGCTTGGGGATGGGGAGGGAAGGTCAGCCCCAGCATTTT.